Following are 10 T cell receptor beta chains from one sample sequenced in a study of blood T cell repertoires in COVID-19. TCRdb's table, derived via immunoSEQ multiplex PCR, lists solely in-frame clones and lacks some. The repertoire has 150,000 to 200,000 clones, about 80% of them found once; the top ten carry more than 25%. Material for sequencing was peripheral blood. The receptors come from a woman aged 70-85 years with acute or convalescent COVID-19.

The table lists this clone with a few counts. The CDR3 region is CASSQISVGANVLTF. CDR3 coding DNA: TGTGCCAGCAGCCAAATCTCGGTTGGGGCCAACGTCCTGACTTTC. The rearrangement links TRBV3-1 (or the pseudogene TRBV3-2) to TRBJ2-6; D is uncertain. The CDR3 spans 15 residues. Germline loops: CDR1 LGHDT, CDR2 YNNKEL (reference sequence). V lost 2 bases to trimming and J lost 3 bases, with 8 bases between them.

CDR3 nucleotides: TGTGCCAGCAGCAGGCCTAACTCCAACTATGGCTACACCTTC. Its protein product is CASSRPNSNYGYTF. This chain connects TRBV6-5 to TRBJ1-2, with D unresolved. CDR1 and CDR2 from the germline V gene are MNHEY and SVGAGI. There are 14 residues in the CDR3. The V gene lost 6 bases and the J gene lost 2 bases, with 13 bases spanning the gap.

Here the CDR3 DNA reads TGTGCCAGCAGTCGGACAGACTGGGATGAAAAACTGTTTTTT. This codes for CASSRTDWDEKLFF. The rearrangement joins TRBV6-5 to TRBJ1-4; tentatively, D is TRBD1 (6 bases). CDR3 length: 14 amino acids. The V end lost 5 bases, the J end lost 6 bases, and 13 bases lay between the germline ends. The germline CDR1 and CDR2 sequences are MNHEY and SVGAGI.

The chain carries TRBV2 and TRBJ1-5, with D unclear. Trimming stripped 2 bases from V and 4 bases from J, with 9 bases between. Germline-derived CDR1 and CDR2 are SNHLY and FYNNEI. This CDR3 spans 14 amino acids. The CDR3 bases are TGTGCCAGCAGTGAATTTGTTCAAAATCAGCCCCAGCATTTT. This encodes CASSEFVQNQPQHF.

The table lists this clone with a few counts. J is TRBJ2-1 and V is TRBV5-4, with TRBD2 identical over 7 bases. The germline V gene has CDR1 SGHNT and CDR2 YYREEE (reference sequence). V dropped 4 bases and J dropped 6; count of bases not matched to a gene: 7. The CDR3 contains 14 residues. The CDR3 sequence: CASSPGLVGNEQFF. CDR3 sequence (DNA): TGTGCCAGCAGCCCCGGACTAGTCGGCAATGAGCAGTTCTTC.

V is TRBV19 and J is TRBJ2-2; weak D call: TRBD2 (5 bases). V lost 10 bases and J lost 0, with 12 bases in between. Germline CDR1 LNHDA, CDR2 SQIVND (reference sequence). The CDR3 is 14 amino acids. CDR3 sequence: CAIRGSPNTGELFF. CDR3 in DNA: TGTGCCATTCGAGGGTCCCCGAACACCGGGGAGCTGTTTTTT.

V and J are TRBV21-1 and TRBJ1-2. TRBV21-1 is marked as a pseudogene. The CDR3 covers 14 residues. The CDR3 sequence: CASSKKGSVYGYTF. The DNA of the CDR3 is TGTGCCAGCAGCAAGAAAGGGAGCGTCTATGGCTACACCTTC.

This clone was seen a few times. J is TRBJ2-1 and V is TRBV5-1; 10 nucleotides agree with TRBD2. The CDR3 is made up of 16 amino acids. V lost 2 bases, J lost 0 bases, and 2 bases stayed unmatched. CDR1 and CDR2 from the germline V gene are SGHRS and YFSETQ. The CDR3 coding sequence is TGCGCCAGCAGCTTTCTAGCGGGGGACTCCTACAATGAGCAGTTCTTC. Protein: CASSFLAGDSYNEQFF.

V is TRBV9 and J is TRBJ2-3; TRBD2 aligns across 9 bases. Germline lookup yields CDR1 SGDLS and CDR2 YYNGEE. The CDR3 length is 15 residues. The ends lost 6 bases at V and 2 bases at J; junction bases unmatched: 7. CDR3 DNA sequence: TGTGCCAGCACCGGCAGCGGGAGGTACACAGATACGCAGTATTTT. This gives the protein CASTGSGRYTDTQYF. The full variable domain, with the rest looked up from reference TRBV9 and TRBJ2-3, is DSGVTQTPKHLITATGQRVTLRCSPRSGDLSVYWYQQSLDQGLQFLIQYYNGEERAKGNILERFSAQQFPDLHSELNLSSLELGDSALYFCASTGSGRYTDTQYFGPGTRLTVL.

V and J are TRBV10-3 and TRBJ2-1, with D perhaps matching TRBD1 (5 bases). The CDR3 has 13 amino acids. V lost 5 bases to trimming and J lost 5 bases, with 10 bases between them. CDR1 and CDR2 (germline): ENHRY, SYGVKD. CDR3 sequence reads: CAISWGLDNEQFF. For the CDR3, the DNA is TGTGCCATCAGTTGGGGCCTCGACAATGAGCAGTTCTTC.